This T cell receptor (beta chain) was identified during a study of blood T cell repertoires in COVID-19. Looking at the study overall: The cDNA or gDNA used as material had been derived from T cells, B-cell-depleted T cells, or PBMCs.

V was pared by 4 bases and J by 4 bases, with 4 bases of the junction left unmatched. The CDR3 has 15 amino acids. CDR1 is MNHNS, CDR2 SASEGT, per germline. As originally analysed: Amplifying reference gene primers gave estimates of nucleated cell counts. The method was immunoSEQ multiplex PCR; TCRdb's version includes in-frame clones alone and lacks a portion of them. The V and J calls and clone size are taken from that table; D and trimming were inferred from the DNA. Of some 40,000 clones in the sample, 70% to 90% were seen once. The V gene is TRBV6-1, the J gene TRBJ2-1; TRBD2 agrees at 10 bases. The source of this sequence is a human donor in a cohort sampled during active COVID-19. Material for sequencing was peripheral blood. For the CDR3, the DNA is TGTGCCAGCAGTGGAGCGGGGGGGGAATACAATGAGCAGTTCTTC. It encodes CASSGAGGEYNEQFF.